This passage covers 31 T cell receptor beta chains from one sample sequenced in a study of monozygotic twins with inflammatory bowel disease. TCRdb re-analyzed the 5' RACE reads; it lists each CDR3 protein once, without DNA. The sample includes about 330,000 distinct CDR3 sequences. Specimen: blood. These receptors all stem from a human donor with ulcerative colitis or Crohn's disease, or a healthy co-twin of an affected twin (not recorded which).

The gene calls are TRBV29-1 and TRBJ2-7; no DNA is available, so the TRBD1 call from TCRdb remains unchecked. Germline loops: CDR1 SQVTM, CDR2 ANQGSEA. This CDR3 region has 14 residues. CDR3 in amino acids: CSVVWGQGAYEQYF.

The V gene is TRBV5-1, the J gene TRBJ1-1; lacking DNA, the TRBD1 call made by TCRdb goes unchecked. The germline gives CDR1 SGHRS, CDR2 YFSETQ. The length of the CDR3 is 13 residues. The CDR3 spells CASSWGQGQEAFF.

The genes are TRBV3-1 and TRBJ2-1; TCRdb's D call of TRBD2 is untestable without DNA. CDR1 and CDR2 (germline): LGHDT, YNNKEL (reference sequence). The CDR3 length is 16 residues. CDR3 sequence: CASSPRTSGGVSEQFF.

The rearrangement joins TRBV10-3 to TRBJ2-7. This CDR3 is 14 amino acids long. Germline V lookup: CDR1 ENHRY, CDR2 SYGVKD. CDR3: CAISESGPGYEQYF.

The chain links TRBV29-1 to TRBJ1-2; the TRBD1 assignment by TCRdb is unverifiable without DNA. This CDR3 spans 13 amino acids. Germline V gene lookup returns CDR1 SQVTM and CDR2 ANQGSEA. CDR3 sequence: CSGGPRGGYGYTF.

The chain links TRBV5-1 to TRBJ1-2. Germline V gene lookup returns CDR1 SGHRS and CDR2 YFSETQ. The CDR3 length is 14 residues. The CDR3: CASSLSRDYYGYTF.

The V and J genes are TRBV25-1 and TRBJ2-5. Germline V gene sequence: CDR1 MGHDK, CDR2 SYGVNS. The CDR3 loop spans 13 amino acids. CDR3 protein: CASSPRVGETQYF.

This rearrangement joins TRBV20-1 to TRBJ2-1; TCRdb returns TRBD1, unconfirmable since there is no DNA. Germline lookup yields CDR1 DFQATT and CDR2 SNEGSKA (reference sequence). CDR3 length: 17 residues. The CDR3 reads CSARGGWVPAVHDEQFF.

The chain is built from TRBV9 and TRBJ2-3; absent DNA, TCRdb's TRBD2 call cannot be checked. CDR3 size: 18 residues. Germline values: CDR1 SGDLS, CDR2 YYNGEE. The CDR3 here is CASGDGGRAPNPTDTQYF.

This chain joins TRBV7-3 and TRBJ1-5; TCRdb reports TRBD1, a call that lacks DNA to check it against. Germline CDR1 reads SGHTA; CDR2 reads FQGTGA. CDR3 size: 14 residues. CDR3 region: CASSSGSSNQPQHF.

This chain joins TRBV7-2 and TRBJ1-2. Germline lookup yields CDR1 SGHTA and CDR2 FQGNSA. The CDR3 has 14 amino acids. Here the CDR3 reads CASSLGAGLYGYTF.

The chain joins TRBV5-5 to TRBJ2-2. The CDR3 runs to 16 residues. Germline V gene sequence: CDR1 SGHKS, CDR2 YYEKEE (reference sequence). The CDR3 protein is CASSSSNFREPGELFF.

The chain uses TRBV5-1 and TRBJ2-5; TCRdb lists TRBD1, though no DNA is available to test this call. Germline assignment: CDR1 SGHRS and CDR2 YFSETQ. The CDR3 runs 12 residues. CDR3: CASRTGQETQYF.

The rearrangement uses TRBV5-4 and TRBJ2-6; TCRdb returns TRBD1, unconfirmable since there is no DNA. The CDR3 runs to 16 residues. Germline V gene lookup returns CDR1 SGHNT and CDR2 YYREEE (reference sequence). The CDR3 sequence: CASRRDTASGANVLTF.

This sequence joins TRBV9 and TRBJ2-1. CDR1 and CDR2 (germline): SGDLS, YYNGEE. The CDR3 runs to 17 residues. CDR3 in amino acids: CASSATLSEGSYNEQFF.

The rearrangement joins TRBV20-1 to TRBJ2-1. Germline loops: CDR1 DFQATT, CDR2 SNEGSKA (reference sequence). The CDR3 is 12 residues long. CDR3 region: CSASGQHNEQFF.

The chain links TRBV2 to TRBJ2-3. From germline, CDR1 is SNHLY and CDR2 FYNNEI. The CDR3 is 15 amino acids. The chain's CDR3 is CASKVTFTSTDTQYF.

The chain links TRBV9 to TRBJ1-3; TCRdb gives TRBD1 as the D gene, but with no DNA this cannot be confirmed. Germline CDR1 SGDLS, CDR2 YYNGEE. This CDR3 is built from 14 residues. CDR3 amino acids: CASSVAGDGNTIYF.

This chain connects TRBV5-1 to TRBJ2-7; TCRdb's assignment of TRBD2 cannot be checked, as there is no DNA. In germline, CDR1 is SGHRS, CDR2 YFSETQ. The CDR3 contains 17 residues. CDR3 sequence: CASSKGLAGGGSYEQYF.

This chain links TRBV12-3 or TRBV12-4 with TRBJ1-5; the D call from TCRdb, TRBD1, cannot be confirmed without DNA. This CDR3 is 13 amino acids long. CDR3 sequence: CASSTGSNQPQHF.

The J gene is TRBJ1-2, the V gene TRBV6-6; TCRdb proposes TRBD1, but this gene call is untestable without DNA. The CDR3 is made up of 13 amino acids. Germline CDR1 MNHNY, CDR2 SVGAGI (reference sequence). The CDR3 spells CASSRVRGSGYTF.

The chain joins TRBV10-3 to TRBJ1-2; TCRdb names TRBD1, which stays unverified in the absence of DNA. The germline V gene encodes CDR1 ENHRY and CDR2 SYGVKD. This CDR3 comprises 16 residues. CDR3 region: CAISDGQFTPNYGYTF.

The chain has TRBV20-1 and TRBJ2-3; TCRdb designates TRBD1, a call that cannot be tested without DNA. The CDR3 consists of 13 residues. Germline-derived CDR1 and CDR2 are DFQATT and SNEGSKA (reference sequence). This CDR3 reads CSAAWGAQDTQYF.

The chain links TRBV20-1 to TRBJ1-1. The CDR3 spans 12 residues. The germline V gene encodes CDR1 DFQATT and CDR2 SNEGSKA (reference sequence). CDR3 sequence reads: CLSGGSNTEAFF.

The J gene is TRBJ1-2, the V gene TRBV3-1. The CDR3 is 13 residues long. Germline lookup yields CDR1 LGHDT and CDR2 YNNKEL (reference sequence). CDR3 sequence reads: CASSQSRVYGYTF.

The chain uses TRBV7-2 and TRBJ2-2; TCRdb picks TRBD1, but there is no DNA to check that call. Germline V gives CDR1 SGHTA, CDR2 FQGNSA. There are 15 residues in the CDR3. The CDR3 is CASSLVGGATGELFF.

This chain uses TRBV7-2 with TRBJ1-5; the D gene TCRdb calls, TRBD1, cannot be checked with no DNA. The CDR3 length is 13 residues. Germline V gene sequence: CDR1 SGHTA, CDR2 FQGNSA. CDR3 amino acids: CASSRTVNQPQHF.

The gene calls are TRBV7-7 and TRBJ2-2; without DNA, the TCRdb call of TRBD2 cannot be checked. The CDR3 sequence is 15 residues long. The V gene's germline CDR1 is SSHAT and CDR2 FNYEAQ (reference sequence). The CDR3 reads CASSPLAGGTGELFF.

V and J are TRBV4-1 and TRBJ1-6; TCRdb's D call of TRBD1 is untestable without DNA. CDR3 length equals 15 residues. CDR1 and CDR2 from the germline V gene are MGHRA and YSYEKL. CDR3 sequence: CASSPGTGSNSPLHF.

The rearrangement joins TRBV29-1 to TRBJ2-1; TCRdb proposes TRBD1, but this gene call is untestable without DNA. Germline lookup yields CDR1 SQVTM and CDR2 ANQGSEA. This CDR3 spans 12 amino acids. CDR3 region: CSGGASYNEQFF.

The V gene is TRBV29-1, the J gene TRBJ2-7; TCRdb's D call, TRBD2, is unchecked because there is no DNA. CDR1 and CDR2 (germline): SQVTM, ANQGSEA. The CDR3 length is 13 residues. The CDR3 loop is CSVESGEGYEQYF.